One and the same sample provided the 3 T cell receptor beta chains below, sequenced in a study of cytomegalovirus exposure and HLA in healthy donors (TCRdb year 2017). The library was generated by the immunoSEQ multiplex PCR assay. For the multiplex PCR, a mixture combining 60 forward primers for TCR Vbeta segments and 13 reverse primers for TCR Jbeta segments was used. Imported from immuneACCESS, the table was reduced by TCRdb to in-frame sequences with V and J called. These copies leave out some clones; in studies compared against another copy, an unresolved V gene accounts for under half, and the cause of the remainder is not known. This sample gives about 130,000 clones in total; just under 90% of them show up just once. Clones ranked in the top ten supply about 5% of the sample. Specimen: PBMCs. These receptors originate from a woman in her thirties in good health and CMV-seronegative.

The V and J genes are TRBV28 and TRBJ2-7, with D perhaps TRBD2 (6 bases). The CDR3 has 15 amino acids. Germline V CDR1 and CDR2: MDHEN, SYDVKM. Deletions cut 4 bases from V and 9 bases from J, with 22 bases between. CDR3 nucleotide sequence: TGTGCCAGCAGTTCCACCGGGACTGACCGACCACCGCAGTACTTC. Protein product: CASSSTGTDRPPQYF. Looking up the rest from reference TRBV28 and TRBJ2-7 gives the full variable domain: DVKVTQSSRYLVKRTGEKVFLECVQDMDHENMFWYRQDPGLGLRLIYFSYDVKMKEKGDIPEGYSVSREKKERFSLILESASTNQTSMYLCASSSTGTDRPPQYFGPGTRLTVT.

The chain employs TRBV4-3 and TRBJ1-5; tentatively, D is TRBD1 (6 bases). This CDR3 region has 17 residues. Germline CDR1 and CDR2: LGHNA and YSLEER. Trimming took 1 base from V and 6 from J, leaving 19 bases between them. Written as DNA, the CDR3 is TGCGCCAGCAGCCAAGTTGCGGGCCGTGGGGGCGGTCAGCCCCAGCATTTT. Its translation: CASSQVAGRGGGQPQHF.

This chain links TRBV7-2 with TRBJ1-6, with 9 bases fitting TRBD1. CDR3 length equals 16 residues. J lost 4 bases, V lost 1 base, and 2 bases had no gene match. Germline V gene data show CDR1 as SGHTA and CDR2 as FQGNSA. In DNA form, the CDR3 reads TGTGCCAGCAGCTTAGAAGGGACAGGGTATAATTCACCCCTCCACTTT. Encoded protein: CASSLEGTGYNSPLHF.